The clone carrying this T cell receptor beta chain was detected a few times. Its antigen is as yet unknown. With V trimmed by 7 bases and J by 4 bases, 6 bases remained unmatched. The germline CDR1 and CDR2 sequences are SQVTM and ANQGSEA. The CDR3 length is 12 residues. Template switching by 5'RACE produced TCR cDNA, adding a universal primer site and UMIs. In TCRdb, the 5' RACE reads were re-called with MiXCR into one record per CDR3 protein. The sample has roughly 240,000 distinct CDR3 sequences; 6.5% to 7.5% are singletons. This sample was included in a study of T cells after yellow fever vaccination. Study context: The authors prepared low-cell-number fractions using SMART-Seq v4 Ultra Low Input.

Study observations and caveats: Detected again after the booster were most primary-vaccination clones, at about 96% CD4 and 88% CD8.

This clonotype originated in a man aged 30 to 45 who received the YFV17D yellow fever vaccine. The sample consisted of CD4+ T cells sorted from PBMCs, taken on the day of the yellow fever booster vaccination. This chain links TRBV29-1 with TRBJ2-5; 7 bases fit TRBD1. Written as DNA, the CDR3 is TGCAGCGCATACAGGGGTGGAGAGACCCAGTACTTC. Its translation: CSAYRGGETQYF. Filled out from reference TRBV29-1 and TRBJ2-5, the complete variable domain reads SAVISQKPSRDICQRGTSLTIQCQVDSQVTMMFWYRQQPGQSLTLIATANQGSEATYESGFVIDKFPISRPNLTFSTLTVSNMSPEDSSIYLCSAYRGGETQYFGPGTRLLVL.